This T cell receptor beta chain derives from a study of HIV-infected patients and healthy controls. Germline CDR1 LGHNA, CDR2 YNFKEQ. The CDR3 contains 14 residues. Trimming removed 0 bases from V and 7 bases from J, with 10 bases in between. TCRdb recomputed calls from the 5' RACE reads with MiXCR, one row per CDR3 protein. The table includes 70,000 or so distinct CDR3 sequences, about 16% detected once. There are many counts of this clonotype. Material for sequencing was CD4+ T cells from blood. V is TRBV4-2 and J is TRBJ1-5; D is uncertain. The sequence was obtained from a human donor in good health. CDR3 protein: CASSQDRFGQPQHF. CDR3 sequence (DNA): TGTGCCAGCAGCCAAGATCGGTTTGGGCAGCCCCAGCATTTT.